Each of the 6 T cell receptor beta chains below was sequenced from the same sample in a study of blood T cell repertoires in COVID-19. Some clones are missing from TCRdb's copy, which holds only in-frame ones; the method was immunoSEQ multiplex PCR. The sample carries 220,000 or so clones, around 83% recorded once. The sample was PBMCs or T cells enriched from blood (not recorded which). These receptors were taken from a woman in her thirties or forties who had recovered from COVID-19.

The rearrangement uses TRBV29-1 and TRBJ2-1, with 7 bases matching TRBD1. The trim removed 4 bases at V and 8 bases at J, leaving 5 bases unmatched. The CDR3 totals 12 residues. CDR1 SQVTM and CDR2 ANQGSEA come from the germline V gene. The chain's CDR3 is CSVGDRVYEQFF. The CDR3 coding sequence is TGCAGCGTTGGTGACAGGGTATATGAGCAGTTCTTC.

The J gene is TRBJ1-4, the V gene TRBV2; perhaps TRBD1 as D (5 bases). V lost 1 base and J 7 bases, leaving 10 bases between the germline ends. Germline CDR1 and CDR2: SNHLY and FYNNEI. This CDR3 has 14 amino acids. The CDR3, as DNA: TGTGCCAGCAGTGAAGATGGCAGGGCTGAAAAACTGTTTTTT. It specifies CASSEDGRAEKLFF.

This sequence joins TRBV9 and TRBJ2-3, with no clear D. CDR1 is SGDLS, CDR2 YYNGEE, per germline. Trimming stripped 0 bases from V and 11 bases from J, with 16 bases between. The CDR3 covers 14 residues. CDR3 residues: CASSVGGSSSGQYF. The DNA of the CDR3 is TGTGCCAGCAGCGTAGGAGGATCCTCCAGTGGGCAGTATTTT.

The gene calls are TRBV5-1 and TRBJ2-5; 12 bases agree with TRBD1. Germline-derived CDR1 and CDR2 are SGHRS and YFSETQ. Trimming took 2 bases from V and 5 from J; bases not matched to a gene: 7. This CDR3 is built from 16 residues. CDR3 sequence: CASSFPGTGGGETQYF. The CDR3 DNA reads TGCGCCAGCAGCTTTCCCGGGACAGGGGGCGGGGAGACCCAGTACTTC.

The chain uses TRBV19 and TRBJ1-2, with 7 bases that match TRBD1. CDR3 length: 16 residues. Germline trimming cut 3 bases from V and 0 bases from J; bases unmatched to any gene: 7. CDR1 is LNHDA and CDR2 is SQIVND in the germline V gene (reference sequence). The CDR3, as DNA: TGTGCCAGTAGTATTAAGGGGGACAGATCTAACTATGGCTACACCTTC. It specifies CASSIKGDRSNYGYTF.

This clone was seen a single time. The V call is TRBV7-2, the J call TRBJ2-3; no clear D gene. Looked up from germline, CDR1 is SGHTA and CDR2 is FQGNSA. The V and J ends lost 1 base and 7 bases respectively, with 9 bases between them. This CDR3 has 13 residues. CDR3 coding DNA: TGTGCCAGCAGCTTAGATATAGCTTATACGCAGTATTTT. Its translation is CASSLDIAYTQYF.